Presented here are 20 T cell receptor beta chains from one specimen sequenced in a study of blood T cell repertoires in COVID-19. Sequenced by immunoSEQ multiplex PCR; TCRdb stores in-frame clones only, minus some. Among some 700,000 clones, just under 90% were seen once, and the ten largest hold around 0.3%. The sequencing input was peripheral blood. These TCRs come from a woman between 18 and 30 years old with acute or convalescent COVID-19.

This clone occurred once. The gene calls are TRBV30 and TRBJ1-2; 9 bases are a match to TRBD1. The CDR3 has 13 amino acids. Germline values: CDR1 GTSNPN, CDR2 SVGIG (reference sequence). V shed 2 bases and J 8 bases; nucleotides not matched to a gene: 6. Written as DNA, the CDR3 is TGTGCCTGGAGTCAGGACAGGGGCGCGGGCTACACCTTC. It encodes CAWSQDRGAGYTF.

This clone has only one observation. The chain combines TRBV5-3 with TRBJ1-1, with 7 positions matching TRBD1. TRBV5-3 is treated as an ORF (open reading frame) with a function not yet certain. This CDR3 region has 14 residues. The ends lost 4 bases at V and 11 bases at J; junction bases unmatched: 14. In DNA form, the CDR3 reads TGTGCCAGAAGCGGAATAACTCGGACAGGAGGGGCTTTCTTT. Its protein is CARSGITRTGGAFF.

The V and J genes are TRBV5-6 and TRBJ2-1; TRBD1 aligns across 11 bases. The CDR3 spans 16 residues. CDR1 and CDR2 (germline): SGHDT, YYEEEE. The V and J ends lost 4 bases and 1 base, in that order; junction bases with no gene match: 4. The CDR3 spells CASSRGTGGSYNEQFF. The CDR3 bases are TGTGCCAGCAGCAGGGGGACAGGGGGGTCCTACAATGAGCAGTTCTTC.

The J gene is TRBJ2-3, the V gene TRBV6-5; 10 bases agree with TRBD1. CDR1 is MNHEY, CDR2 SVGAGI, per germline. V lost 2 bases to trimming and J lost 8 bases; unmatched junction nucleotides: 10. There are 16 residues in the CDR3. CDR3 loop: CASSYANRDRGGTQYF. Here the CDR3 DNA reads TGTGCCAGCAGTTACGCCAATCGGGACAGGGGTGGTACGCAGTATTTT.

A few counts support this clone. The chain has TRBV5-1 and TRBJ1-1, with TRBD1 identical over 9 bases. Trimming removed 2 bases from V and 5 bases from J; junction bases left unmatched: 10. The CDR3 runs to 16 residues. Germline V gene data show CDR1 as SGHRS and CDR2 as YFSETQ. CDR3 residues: CASSFTGTGSVTEAFF. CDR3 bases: TGCGCCAGCAGCTTTACCGGGACAGGGTCGGTAACTGAAGCTTTCTTT. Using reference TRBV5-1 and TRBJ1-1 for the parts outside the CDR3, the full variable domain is KAGVTQTPRYLIKTRGQQVTLSCSPISGHRSVSWYQQTPGQGLQFLFEYFSETQRNKGNFPGRFSGRQFSNSRSEMNVSTLELGDSALYLCASSFTGTGSVTEAFFGQGTRLTVV.

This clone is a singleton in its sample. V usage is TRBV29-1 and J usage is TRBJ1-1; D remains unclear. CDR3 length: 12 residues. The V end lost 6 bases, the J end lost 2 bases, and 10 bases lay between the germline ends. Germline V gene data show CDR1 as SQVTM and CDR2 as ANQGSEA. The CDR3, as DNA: TGCAGCGTGCGAGGTTTTAACACTGAAGCTTTCTTT. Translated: CSVRGFNTEAFF.

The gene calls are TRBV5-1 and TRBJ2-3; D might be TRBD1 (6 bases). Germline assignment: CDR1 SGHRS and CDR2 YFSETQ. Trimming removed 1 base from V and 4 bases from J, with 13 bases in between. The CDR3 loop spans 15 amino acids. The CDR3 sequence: CASSLSVQGPDTQYF. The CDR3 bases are TGCGCCAGCAGCTTGTCGGTCCAGGGGCCAGATACGCAGTATTTT.

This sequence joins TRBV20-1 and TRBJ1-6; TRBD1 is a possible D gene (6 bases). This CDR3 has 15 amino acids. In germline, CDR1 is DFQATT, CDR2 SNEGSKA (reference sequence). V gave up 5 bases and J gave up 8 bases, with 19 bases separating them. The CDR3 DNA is TGCAGTGCTGGTGGACAGCCAGCCATCGATTCACCCCTCCACTTT. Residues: CSAGGQPAIDSPLHF.

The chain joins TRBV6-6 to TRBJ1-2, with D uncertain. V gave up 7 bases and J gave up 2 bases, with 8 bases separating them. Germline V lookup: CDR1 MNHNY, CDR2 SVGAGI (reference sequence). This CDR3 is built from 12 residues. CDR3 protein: CASNARNYGYTF. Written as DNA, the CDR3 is TGTGCCAGCAACGCACGGAACTATGGCTACACCTTC.

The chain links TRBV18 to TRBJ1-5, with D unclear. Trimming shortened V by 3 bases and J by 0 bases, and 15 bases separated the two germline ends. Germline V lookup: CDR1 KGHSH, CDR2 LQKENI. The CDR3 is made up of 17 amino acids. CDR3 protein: CASSPYGASCSNQPQHF. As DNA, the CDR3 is TGTGCCAGCTCACCTTACGGAGCCTCATGTAGCAATCAGCCCCAGCATTTT.

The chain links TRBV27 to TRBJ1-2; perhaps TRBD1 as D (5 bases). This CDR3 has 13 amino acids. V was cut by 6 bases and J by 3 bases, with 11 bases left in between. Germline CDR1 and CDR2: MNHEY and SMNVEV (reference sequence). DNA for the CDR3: TGTGCCAGCAGCCCGGGACTATACTATGGCTACACCTTC. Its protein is CASSPGLYYGYTF.

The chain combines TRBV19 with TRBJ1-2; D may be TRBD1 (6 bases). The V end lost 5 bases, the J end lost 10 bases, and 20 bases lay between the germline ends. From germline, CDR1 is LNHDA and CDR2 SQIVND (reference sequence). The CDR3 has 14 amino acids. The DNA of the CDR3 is TGTGCCAGTAGTCTCCCGGACAGCCCGCTGGTCTACACCTTC. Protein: CASSLPDSPLVYTF.

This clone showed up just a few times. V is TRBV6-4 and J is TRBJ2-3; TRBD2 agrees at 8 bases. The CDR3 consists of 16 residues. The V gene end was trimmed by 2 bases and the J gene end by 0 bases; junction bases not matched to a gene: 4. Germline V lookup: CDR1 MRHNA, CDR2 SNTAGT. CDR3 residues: CASSDGRGGSTDTQYF. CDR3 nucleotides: TGTGCCAGCAGTGACGGCCGGGGGGGAAGCACAGATACGCAGTATTTT.

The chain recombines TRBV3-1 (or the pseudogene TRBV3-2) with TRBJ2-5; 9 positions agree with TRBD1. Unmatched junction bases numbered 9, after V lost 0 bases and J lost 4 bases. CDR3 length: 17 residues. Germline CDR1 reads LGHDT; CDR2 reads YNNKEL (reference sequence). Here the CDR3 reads CASSQDTPGQGRETQYF. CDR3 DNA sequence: TGTGCCAGCAGCCAAGATACCCCGGGACAGGGAAGAGAGACCCAGTACTTC.

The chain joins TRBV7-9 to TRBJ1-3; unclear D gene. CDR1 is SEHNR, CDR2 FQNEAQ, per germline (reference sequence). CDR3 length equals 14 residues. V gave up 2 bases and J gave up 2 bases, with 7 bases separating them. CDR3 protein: CASSLTVTGNTIYF. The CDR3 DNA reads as TGTGCCAGCAGCTTAACAGTGACTGGAAACACCATATATTTT.

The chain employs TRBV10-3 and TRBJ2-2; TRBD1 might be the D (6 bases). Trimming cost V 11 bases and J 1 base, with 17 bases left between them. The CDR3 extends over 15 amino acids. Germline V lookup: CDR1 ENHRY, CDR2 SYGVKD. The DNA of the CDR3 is TGTGCCTACAGGGTAGGGCAGGGGAACACCGGGGAGCTGTTTTTT. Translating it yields CAYRVGQGNTGELFF.

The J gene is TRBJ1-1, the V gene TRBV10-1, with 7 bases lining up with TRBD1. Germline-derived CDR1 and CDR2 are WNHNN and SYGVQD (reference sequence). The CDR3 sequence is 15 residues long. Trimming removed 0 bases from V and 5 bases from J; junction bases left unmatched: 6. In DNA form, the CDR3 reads TGCGCCAGCAGTGAGTCGGGCAGGGGGGAGACTGAAGCTTTCTTT. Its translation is CASSESGRGETEAFF.

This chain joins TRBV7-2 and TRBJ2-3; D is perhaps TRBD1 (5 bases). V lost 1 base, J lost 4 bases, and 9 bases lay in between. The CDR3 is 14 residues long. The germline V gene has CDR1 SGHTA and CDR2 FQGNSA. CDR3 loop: CASSLVRAADTQYF. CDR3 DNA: TGTGCCAGCAGCTTAGTCAGGGCCGCAGATACGCAGTATTTT.

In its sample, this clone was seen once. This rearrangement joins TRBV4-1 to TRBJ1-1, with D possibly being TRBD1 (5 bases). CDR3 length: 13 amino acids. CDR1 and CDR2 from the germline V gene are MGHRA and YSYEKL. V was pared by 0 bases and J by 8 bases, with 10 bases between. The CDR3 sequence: CASSQDLNREAFF. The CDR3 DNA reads TGCGCCAGCAGCCAAGATCTGAACAGGGAAGCTTTCTTT.

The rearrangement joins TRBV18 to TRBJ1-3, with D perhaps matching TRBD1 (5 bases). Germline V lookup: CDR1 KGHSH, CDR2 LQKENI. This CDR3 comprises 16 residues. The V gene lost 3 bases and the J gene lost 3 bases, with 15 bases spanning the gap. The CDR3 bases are TGTGCCAGCTCACCCAACGTGGGGCCGGGTGGAAACACCATATATTTT. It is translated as CASSPNVGPGGNTIYF. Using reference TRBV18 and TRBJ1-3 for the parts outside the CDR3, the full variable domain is NAGVMQNPRHLVRRRGQEARLRCSPMKGHSHVYWYRQLPEEGLKFMVYLQKENIIDESGMPKERFSAEFPKEGPSILRIQQVVRGDSAAYFCASSPNVGPGGNTIYFGEGSWLTVV.